This TCR beta chain is from a study of early T cells in non-severe SARS-CoV-2 infection. Across the study: Sequencing input comprised bulk RNA from unsorted whole blood; chain pairing was not available.

Individual cDNA molecules were tagged with unique molecular identifiers, the study reported. In TCRdb, the 5' RACE reads were re-called with MiXCR into one record per CDR3 protein. The profile shows 97,000 or so distinct CDR3 sequences, around 13% of them singletons. On this clonotype: Antigen specificity is unknown.

V was pared by 1 base and J by 8 bases, with 9 bases between. This CDR3 comprises 13 residues. Study-level results: Matches to VDJdb favored anti-spike CD8 responses and missed private and CD4 specificities.

Sequencing used whole blood. The genes are TRBV12-3 or TRBV12-4 and TRBJ2-1; D may be TRBD2 (5 bases). The TCR comes from an adult who was a healthcare worker with PCR-confirmed SARS-CoV-2 infection or an uninfected control (not recorded which). The CDR3 nucleotides read TGTGCCAGCAGTTTAGGCCTAGCCTATGAGCAGTTCTTC. Its protein is CASSLGLAYEQFF.